What follows are 5 T cell receptor beta chains derived from one specimen sequenced in a study of blood T cell repertoires in COVID-19. Sequencing was performed with immunoSEQ multiplex PCR; in TCRdb, only in-frame clones are kept and a portion is missing. The profile shows roughly 87,000 clones, more than 70% of them singletons. The sequenced material came from peripheral blood. All receptors derive from a man in his fifties or sixties with acute or convalescent COVID-19.

The chain recombines TRBV6-2 or TRBV6-3 with TRBJ1-2; 9 nucleotides match TRBD1. The germline CDR1 and CDR2 sequences are MNHEY and SVGEGT. The CDR3 length is 13 residues. V lost 1 base and J lost 7; bases outside the gene matches: 1. The CDR3: CASSYLQGAGYTF. CDR3 DNA sequence: TGTGCCAGCAGTTACTTACAGGGGGCTGGCTACACCTTC.

J is TRBJ2-5 and V is TRBV20-1; possibly TRBD2 for D (6 bases). Germline V gene sequence: CDR1 DFQATT, CDR2 SNEGSKA (reference sequence). The CDR3 sequence is 11 residues long. Trimming took 6 bases from V and 5 from J, leaving 10 bases between them. The CDR3 DNA is TGCAGTGCCGGAGGGCGGGAGACCCAGTACTTC. Its protein product is CSAGGRETQYF.

This clone was detected once. V gene TRBV11-2 combines with J gene TRBJ2-1, with 8 bases matching TRBD2. The CDR3 is made up of 16 amino acids. V lost 2 bases and J lost 10; bases outside the gene matches: 13. Germline V gene lookup returns CDR1 SGHAT and CDR2 FQNNGV. CDR3 DNA sequence: TGTGCCAGCAGCTTACCCCGGGAGGGGTGGGCAATCGAGCAGTTCTTC. Encoded protein: CASSLPREGWAIEQFF. Complete variable domain (other parts from reference TRBV11-2 and TRBJ2-1): EAGVAQSPRYKIIEKRQSVAFWCNPISGHATLYWYQQILGQGPKLLIQFQNNGVVDDSQLPKDRFSAERLKGVDSTLKIQPAKLEDSAVYLCASSLPREGWAIEQFFGPGTRLTVL.

The chain employs TRBV5-4 and TRBJ2-7; 7 nucleotides agree with TRBD2. This CDR3 is 12 amino acids long. J gave up 3 bases and V 4 bases, and 1 base lay outside the gene matches. Per the germline V gene, CDR1 is SGHNT and CDR2 is YYREEE (reference sequence). The CDR3 region is CASSRGGYEQYF. The DNA for the CDR3 is TGTGCCAGCAGCCGCGGGGGCTACGAGCAGTACTTC. The variable domain in full, with the rest retrieved from reference TRBV5-4 and TRBJ2-7, is ETGVTQSPTHLIKTRGQQVTLRCSSQSGHNTVSWYQQALGQGPQFIFQYYREEENGRGNFPPRFSGLQFPNYSSELNVNALELDDSALYLCASSRGGYEQYFGPGTRLTVT.

The J gene is TRBJ2-7, the V gene TRBV19; 8 nucleotides agree with TRBD1. The CDR3 contains 16 residues. Trimming cost V 5 bases and J 0 bases; bases outside gene matches: 9. Germline V gene lookup returns CDR1 LNHDA and CDR2 SQIVND (reference sequence). The CDR3 DNA reads TGTGCCAGTAGTTCTCCAGGGACAGGAAGCTCCTACGAGCAGTACTTC. As protein: CASSSPGTGSSYEQYF. Based on the CDR3 plus reference TRBV19 and TRBJ2-7, the full variable domain is DGGITQSPKYLFRKEGQNVTLSCEQNLNHDAMYWYRQDPGQGLRLIYYSQIVNDFQKGDIAEGYSVSREKKESFPLTVTSAQKNPTAFYLCASSSPGTGSSYEQYFGPGTRLTVT.